This TCR beta chain was identified in a study of shared clonotypes between healthy human individuals. Notes on the study in general: Non-shared clonotypes showed lower generation probabilities than clonotypes common to all four donors. Sharing across four donors was highest in naive CD4 (about 5%) and lowest in memory CD8 (approximately 0.4%).

Method: immunoSEQ multiplex PCR; TCRdb's copy keeps in-frame clones and lacks some. The sample yields millions of clones, over 90% seen once. Concerning this clone: Its antigen is as yet unknown.

Germline V gene lookup returns CDR1 MNHEY and CDR2 SMNVEV (reference sequence). There are 15 residues in the CDR3. With V trimmed by 0 bases and J by 2 bases, 1 base remained unmatched. The TCR was taken from a young man in good health. Some clones in this sample may be carry-over from other donors' samples. The material sequenced was naive CD4+ T cells from PBMCs. Sample subset: CD45RA+ positively selected. J is TRBJ1-2 and V is TRBV27, with 9 positions matching TRBD1. The CDR3 spells CASSLSGTGNYGYTF. In DNA form, the CDR3 reads TGTGCCAGCAGTTTATCAGGGACAGGGAACTATGGCTACACCTTC.